The 23 T cell receptor beta chains reported below all come from one sample, sequenced in a study of shared clonotypes between healthy human individuals. Using immunoSEQ multiplex PCR, the repertoire was profiled, and TCRdb retains in-frame clones only, with some absent. In the table there are a few million clones, just over 90% of which are singletons. CD45RO-negative, CCR7-selected cells formed the naive CD8 fraction, which excluded terminally differentiated effector memory CD45RA+ cells. Sequencing used naive CD8+ T cells from PBMCs. Receptors were obtained from a man younger than 35 in good health. Some clones in this sample may be carry-over from other donors' samples.

V and J are TRBV7-9 and TRBJ2-1; 10 bases match TRBD2. The junction had 7 bases not matched to a gene; V was cut back by 5 bases and J by 0 bases. The CDR3 consists of 17 residues. Germline CDR1 reads SEHNR; CDR2 reads FQNEAQ (reference sequence). The CDR3 nucleotides are TGTGCCAGCAGCCTAGATAGCGGGAGGATCTCCTACAATGAGCAGTTCTTC. The encoded protein is CASSLDSGRISYNEQFF.

This chain joins TRBV14 and TRBJ2-5; 7 bases fit TRBD2. V was clipped by 1 base and J by 2 bases; unmatched bases: 7. Germline V gene lookup returns CDR1 SGHDN and CDR2 FVKESK. The CDR3 is 16 residues long. CDR3 DNA: TGTGCCAGCAGCCAAGCGGGAGGAGGGCGGCAAGAGACCCAGTACTTC. This encodes CASSQAGGGRQETQYF.

The chain carries TRBV28 and TRBJ2-7, with 8 bases fitting TRBD1. The CDR3 consists of 19 residues. The trim removed 3 bases at V and 2 bases at J, leaving 18 bases unmatched. Germline V gives CDR1 MDHEN, CDR2 SYDVKM. CDR3 in amino acids: CASSFPRDRKPGSPYEQYF. DNA for the CDR3: TGTGCCAGCAGTTTCCCCCGGGACAGGAAGCCGGGGTCCCCCTACGAGCAGTACTTC.

This clone was seen a single time. CDR3 amino acids: CASSLVGQPYPEAFF. As DNA, the CDR3 is TGCGCCAGCAGCTTGGTGGGACAGCCTTACCCTGAAGCTTTCTTT. The chain carries TRBV5-1 and TRBJ1-1, with 7 nucleotides matching TRBD1. V dropped 0 bases and J dropped 6; count of bases not matched to a gene: 8. The CDR3 is made up of 15 amino acids. Germline values: CDR1 SGHRS, CDR2 YFSETQ.

This chain links TRBV12-5 with TRBJ1-2, with D tentatively TRBD1 (6 bases). Germline CDR1 LGHNT, CDR2 FRNRAP. The CDR3 extends over 15 amino acids. V was shortened by 3 bases and J by 4 bases, with 15 bases between the two germline ends. CDR3 in DNA: TGTGCTAGTGGTTTTTTCCAGACAGGAATCTATGGCTACACCTTC. It translates to CASGFFQTGIYGYTF.

This clone appeared a single time. Other DNA sequences in the sample encode the same CDR3. The rearrangement links TRBV11-2 to TRBJ2-7; no definite D call. Germline assignment: CDR1 SGHAT and CDR2 FQNNGV. CDR3 size: 13 residues. V was cut by 1 base and J by 3 bases, with 7 bases left in between. CDR3 DNA: TGTGCCAGCAGCTTAGCGGGTAGCTACGAGCAGTACTTC. Translation gives CASSLAGSYEQYF.

This clone was detected only once. The chain recombines TRBV19 with TRBJ2-7; 9 bases fit TRBD1. Germline-derived CDR1 and CDR2 are LNHDA and SQIVND (reference sequence). Trimming at V came to 6 bases and at J to 5 bases, leaving 14 bases not matched to a gene. The CDR3 covers 16 residues. Here the CDR3 reads CASRGAPTGGPHEQYF. The CDR3 DNA reads as TGTGCCAGTAGAGGAGCCCCGACAGGGGGGCCCCACGAGCAGTACTTC. The whole variable domain, remainder taken from reference TRBV19 and TRBJ2-7, is DGGITQSPKYLFRKEGQNVTLSCEQNLNHDAMYWYRQDPGQGLRLIYYSQIVNDFQKGDIAEGYSVSREKKESFPLTVTSAQKNPTAFYLCASRGAPTGGPHEQYFGPGTRLTVT.

About this clone: The sample has other DNA sequences that encode this CDR3 too. The chain combines TRBV27 with TRBJ2-2; D is unclear. The length of the CDR3 is 12 residues. In germline, CDR1 is MNHEY, CDR2 SMNVEV (reference sequence). V was trimmed by 3 bases and J by 7 bases, leaving 6 bases between them. CDR3 nucleotide sequence: TGTGCCAGCAGTTTCCCCAACGGGGAGCTGTTTTTT. This sequence encodes CASSFPNGELFF.

On this clone: Other DNA sequences of this sample code for an identical CDR3. The chain combines TRBV9 with TRBJ1-4; 7 bases map to TRBD1. The germline V gene encodes CDR1 SGDLS and CDR2 YYNGEE. V gave up 5 bases and J gave up 6 bases; unmatched junction bases: 1. The CDR3 totals 12 residues. The CDR3 loop reads CASRGQDEKLFF. DNA for the CDR3: TGTGCCAGCAGAGGACAGGATGAAAAACTGTTTTTT.

The V call is TRBV28, the J call TRBJ1-2; D may be TRBD1 (5 bases). Looked up from germline, CDR1 is MDHEN and CDR2 is SYDVKM. CDR3 length: 15 residues. The V end lost 7 bases, the J end lost 8 bases, and 23 bases lay between the germline ends. The CDR3 nucleotides are TGTGCCAGCACCCTGACCGGGGAAGGGGTAAGGGGCTACACCTTC. Amino acid sequence: CASTLTGEGVRGYTF.

The V call is TRBV4-3, the J call TRBJ2-1; 11 nucleotides align to TRBD2. The V segment lost 3 bases and the J segment 4 bases; nucleotides outside the gene matches: 8. The CDR3 extends over 17 amino acids. Germline CDR1 and CDR2: LGHNA and YSLEER. As DNA, the CDR3 is TGCGCCAGCAGCCAGGCAGTTAGCGGGAGGGTATACAATGAGCAGTTCTTC. Translated: CASSQAVSGRVYNEQFF.

V is TRBV6-4 and J is TRBJ2-7; 11 bases line up with TRBD2. Germline CDR1 MRHNA, CDR2 SNTAGT. The length of the CDR3 is 15 residues. V lost 3 bases to trimming and J lost 4 bases; unmatched junction nucleotides: 5. CDR3 DNA: TGTGCCAGCAGTGAGGGTAGCGGGAGGGGATACGAGCAGTACTTC. Translated, it gives CASSEGSGRGYEQYF.

On this clone: Different DNA sequences within this sample yield the same CDR3. J is TRBJ2-5 and V is TRBV4-1; D gene uncertain. V shed 0 bases and J shed 3 bases, with 5 bases lying between them. The CDR3 runs to 13 residues. In germline, CDR1 is MGHRA, CDR2 YSYEKL. The CDR3 here is CASSQDPEETQYF. Here the CDR3 DNA reads TGCGCCAGCAGCCAAGATCCTGAAGAGACCCAGTACTTC.

J is TRBJ2-7 and V is TRBV4-1, with TRBD2 as a possible D gene (5 bases). CDR1 MGHRA and CDR2 YSYEKL come from the germline V gene. Trimming removed 1 base from V and 4 bases from J, with 11 bases in between. The CDR3 consists of 14 residues. Here the CDR3 reads CASSQASAAYEQYF. The CDR3 coding sequence is TGCGCCAGCAGCCAAGCATCAGCGGCTTACGAGCAGTACTTC.

This chain connects TRBV13 to TRBJ2-5, with TRBD2 matching over 10 bases. V trimming: 5 bases; J trimming: 0 bases; junction bases outside the gene matches: 12. CDR1 and CDR2 from the germline V gene are PRHDT and FYEKMQ (reference sequence). The CDR3 spans 18 residues. CDR3 DNA: TGTGCCAGCAGCACGCGGATCCATAGCGGGGGGTACCAAGAGACCCAGTACTTC. Protein: CASSTRIHSGGYQETQYF.

This clone came up once. This chain uses TRBV21-1 with TRBJ2-2; TRBD2 reflects the table's D call only, with no check against the DNA. TRBV21-1 is reported as a pseudogene. The CDR3 has 18 residues. Here the CDR3 DNA reads TGTGCCAGCAGCAAAGAAAGGACTAGCGGGAGTGATACCGGGGAGCTGTTTTTT. Its translation is CASSKERTSGSDTGELFF.

The gene calls are TRBV5-6 and TRBJ2-7; D is unclear. CDR1 SGHDT and CDR2 YYEEEE come from the germline V gene. V shed 5 bases and J shed 5 bases, with 5 bases lying between them. This CDR3 has 10 amino acids. The CDR3, as DNA: TGTGCCAGCAGTGGGCACGAGCAGTACTTC. It encodes CASSGHEQYF. The full variable domain, in which reference TRBV5-6 and TRBJ2-7 provide the parts outside the CDR3, is DAGVTQSPTHLIKTRGQQVTLRCSPKSGHDTVSWYQQALGQGPQFIFQYYEEEERQRGNFPDRFSGHQFPNYSSELNVNALLLGDSALYLCASSGHEQYFGPGTRLTVT.

This chain joins TRBV7-8 and TRBJ1-1; D remains ambiguous. This CDR3 comprises 13 residues. V lost 6 bases, J lost 5 bases, and 13 bases lay in between. Germline assignment: CDR1 SGHVS and CDR2 FQNEAQ. CDR3 sequence: CASRSVRRTEAFF. As DNA, the CDR3 is TGTGCCAGCAGGTCTGTTCGTAGGACTGAAGCTTTCTTT.

The V call is TRBV7-3, the J call TRBJ2-7; D may be TRBD1 (6 bases). This CDR3 region has 15 residues. Germline V CDR1 and CDR2: SGHTA, FQGTGA. The V end was cut by 0 bases, the J end by 6 bases, with 15 bases between. CDR3 in amino acids: CASSLTAGDNREQYF. DNA of the CDR3: TGTGCCAGCAGCTTAACGGCAGGGGATAACCGCGAGCAGTACTTC.

The chain uses TRBV11-2 and TRBJ1-3; no firm D call. The CDR3 is made up of 18 amino acids. V was trimmed by 0 bases and J by 2 bases, leaving 17 bases between them. CDR1 is SGHAT, CDR2 FQNNGV, per germline. CDR3 coding DNA: TGTGCCAGCAGCTTAGATCAGGCCAGTAGGACGCCTGGAAACACCATATATTTT. Translated: CASSLDQASRTPGNTIYF. The full variable domain, completed using reference TRBV11-2 and TRBJ1-3, is EAGVAQSPRYKIIEKRQSVAFWCNPISGHATLYWYQQILGQGPKLLIQFQNNGVVDDSQLPKDRFSAERLKGVDSTLKIQPAKLEDSAVYLCASSLDQASRTPGNTIYFGEGSWLTVV.

The sample holds one count of this clone. The chain recombines TRBV13 with TRBJ2-7; perhaps TRBD2 as D (6 bases). CDR1 is PRHDT, CDR2 FYEKMQ, per germline (reference sequence). This CDR3 contains 13 residues. The V gene lost 5 bases and the J gene lost 2 bases, with 10 bases spanning the gap. The CDR3 nucleotides read TGTGCCAGCAGCGCGGGACGGACCTACGAGCAGTACTTC. It encodes CASSAGRTYEQYF.

DNA for the CDR3: TGCGCCAGCAGCCAAGAGATAAGACTAGCGGGAGACCCTGAGCAGTTCTTC. As protein: CASSQEIRLAGDPEQFF. The V call is TRBV4-1, the J call TRBJ2-1; 12 bases match TRBD2. The CDR3 consists of 17 residues. Per the germline V gene, CDR1 is MGHRA and CDR2 is YSYEKL. The ends lost 0 bases at V and 9 bases at J; junction bases unmatched: 9.

As regards this clone: Germline and junction disagree at one end, which may indicate a read error. The chain joins TRBV30 to TRBJ2-1; TRBD2 might be the D (5 bases). The CDR3 spans 14 residues. The germline V gene encodes CDR1 GTSNPN and CDR2 SVGIG (reference sequence). The CDR3 spells CACQPGPDYSEQFF. The CDR3 DNA is TGTGCCTGCCAACCGGGCCCTGACTACAGTGAGCAGTTCTTC.